The 22 T cell receptor beta chains below come from one sample, sequenced in a study of blood T cell repertoires in COVID-19. Using immunoSEQ multiplex PCR, the repertoire was profiled, and TCRdb retains in-frame clones only, with some absent. The sample consists of approximately 270,000 clones, approximately 85% of them appearing once. Sequenced material: peripheral blood. The origin of the receptors is a woman in her 70s with acute or convalescent COVID-19.

CDR3 amino acids: CASIQDRGGGYTF. The CDR3 nucleotides read TGTGCCAGCATCCAGGACAGGGGAGGCGGCTACACCTTC. The rearrangement uses TRBV6-6 and TRBJ1-2, with TRBD1 matching 9 bases. Germline CDR1 is MNHNY and CDR2 is SVGAGI (reference sequence). The CDR3 is made up of 13 amino acids. J was trimmed by 8 bases and V by 7 bases; bases with no gene match: 8.

The V gene is TRBV7-2, the J gene TRBJ2-7; D perhaps matches TRBD2 (5 bases). Germline CDR1 and CDR2: SGHTA and FQGNSA. Trimming shortened V by 4 bases and J by 3 bases, and 10 bases separated the two germline ends. CDR3 length: 13 residues. The CDR3 bases are TGTGCCAGCAGCTGGGCCGGGAACTACGAGCAGTACTTC. As protein: CASSWAGNYEQYF.

In this sample, this clone turned up a few times. This chain uses TRBV19 with TRBJ1-2; 7 bases are a match to TRBD1. Germline V lookup: CDR1 LNHDA, CDR2 SQIVND (reference sequence). The CDR3 covers 14 residues. After removal of 6 bases from V and 8 bases from J, the junction contained 12 bases not matched to a gene. This CDR3 reads CASSTLDRVRGYTF. The DNA of the CDR3 is TGTGCCAGTAGCACACTTGACAGGGTGAGGGGCTACACCTTC.

The gene calls are TRBV7-9 and TRBJ2-7; D call uncertain. V was cut by 2 bases and J by 1 base, with 3 bases left in between. This CDR3 is 12 amino acids long. In germline, CDR1 is SEHNR, CDR2 FQNEAQ (reference sequence). In nucleotides, the CDR3 is TGTGCCAGCAGCTTACAGTCCTACGAGCAGTACTTC. Protein sequence: CASSLQSYEQYF.

J is TRBJ1-3 and V is TRBV6-5, with D perhaps matching TRBD1 (6 bases). The CDR3 runs to 14 residues. The germline V and J ends were trimmed by 7 bases and 1 base, with 11 bases remaining between them. Germline values: CDR1 MNHEY, CDR2 SVGAGI. The CDR3 reads CASKQGNSGNTIYF. The CDR3 DNA follows: TGTGCCAGCAAACAGGGAAATTCTGGAAACACCATATATTTT.

The CDR3 spells CASSSLSAGVVGEQYF. DNA of the CDR3: TGTGCCAGCAGCTCTCTTTCCGCGGGGGTGGTTGGCGAGCAGTACTTC. V usage is TRBV7-6 and J usage is TRBJ2-7, with 7 bases matching TRBD2. The CDR3 totals 16 residues. Germline values: CDR1 SGHVS, CDR2 FNYEAQ. J was trimmed by 6 bases and V by 4 bases; bases with no gene match: 15.

This clone was detected a few times. V and J are TRBV9 and TRBJ2-5; D ambiguous. The V end lost 3 bases, the J end lost 5 bases, and 17 bases lay between the germline ends. Germline V gene data show CDR1 as SGDLS and CDR2 as YYNGEE. The CDR3 consists of 15 residues. The CDR3 region has the DNA TGTGCCAGCAGCGCACGACCTACTCAGAGGGAGACCCAGTACTTC. It encodes CASSARPTQRETQYF.

In this sample, this clone turned up once. The J gene is TRBJ2-5, the V gene TRBV20-1; unclear D gene. There are 11 residues in the CDR3. Looked up from germline, CDR1 is DFQATT and CDR2 is SNEGSKA (reference sequence). The V end was cut by 2 bases, the J end by 6 bases, with 7 bases between. The CDR3 region is CSARSFQTQYF. The CDR3 nucleotides read TGCAGTGCTAGATCGTTCCAGACCCAGTACTTC.

The chain carries TRBV15 and TRBJ1-6; D is undetermined. In germline, CDR1 is LNHNV, CDR2 YYDKDF (reference sequence). This CDR3 has 14 residues. V was cut by 0 bases and J by 7 bases, with 7 bases left in between. The CDR3 DNA sequence: TGTGCCACCAGCAGAGAAGGAGGCAATTCACCCCTCCACTTT. It specifies CATSREGGNSPLHF.

The V and J genes are TRBV29-1 and TRBJ1-2; a possible D gene is TRBD1 (5 bases). The CDR3 has 14 amino acids. V lost 3 bases to trimming and J lost 2 bases, with 13 bases between them. Germline CDR1 and CDR2: SQVTM and ANQGSEA. In DNA form, the CDR3 reads TGCAGCGTTGAGTGGGAGGGGTCCAACTATGGCTACACCTTC. As protein: CSVEWEGSNYGYTF.

The rearrangement uses TRBV5-6 and TRBJ2-1, with D perhaps TRBD1 (5 bases). The germline V and J ends were trimmed by 0 bases and 4 bases, with 8 bases remaining between them. The CDR3 spans 14 residues. Germline V CDR1 and CDR2: SGHDT, YYEEEE. The CDR3 loop is CASSLGQRYNEQFF. Here the CDR3 DNA reads TGTGCCAGCAGCTTGGGACAGCGTTACAATGAGCAGTTCTTC.

The chain is built from TRBV5-4 and TRBJ2-3; TRBD2 agrees at 10 bases. The CDR3 has 15 residues. V dropped 6 bases and J dropped 3; count of bases not matched to a gene: 7. The germline V gene encodes CDR1 SGHNT and CDR2 YYREEE (reference sequence). CDR3 residues: CASTQLAGSTDTQYF. CDR3 in DNA: TGTGCCAGCACCCAACTAGCGGGGAGTACAGATACGCAGTATTTT.

On this clone itself: Sequence at one end of the junction differs from germline and may be a read error. The chain joins TRBV7-7 to TRBJ1-1; D gene uncertain. Germline values: CDR1 SSHAT, CDR2 FNYEAQ (reference sequence). CDR3 length: 13 amino acids. The CDR3 bases are TGTGCTAGCAGCTTATCCCAGAACACTGAAGCTTTCTTT. Amino acids: CASSLSQNTEAFF.

The chain links TRBV2 to TRBJ2-1, with D tentatively TRBD1 (6 bases). The length of the CDR3 is 13 residues. The V end lost 4 bases, the J end lost 4 bases, and 8 bases lay between the germline ends. Per germline, CDR1 SNHLY and CDR2 FYNNEI. In DNA form, the CDR3 reads TGTGCCAGCAGTGCCCAGGGGTACAATGAGCAGTTCTTC. The encoded protein is CASSAQGYNEQFF.

This sequence joins TRBV9 and TRBJ1-3; no reliable D call. The V end lost 0 bases, the J end lost 0 bases, and 10 bases lay between the germline ends. CDR3 length: 16 residues. The germline CDR1 and CDR2 sequences are SGDLS and YYNGEE. CDR3 sequence reads: CASSVGAAYSGNTIYF. In nucleotides, the CDR3 is TGTGCCAGCAGCGTAGGGGCAGCTTACTCTGGAAACACCATATATTTT.

The rearrangement uses TRBV9 and TRBJ2-3, with D possibly being TRBD2 (5 bases). V was clipped by 0 bases and J by 2 bases, with 7 bases between them. Per germline, CDR1 SGDLS and CDR2 YYNGEE. The CDR3 runs to 14 residues. CDR3 protein: CASSVAGNTDTQYF. The CDR3 nucleotides read TGTGCCAGCAGCGTAGCCGGGAACACAGATACGCAGTATTTT.

This chain links TRBV14 with TRBJ2-1; 8 bases match TRBD1. The CDR3 totals 14 residues. Germline V lookup: CDR1 SGHDN, CDR2 FVKESK. The ends lost 4 bases at V and 5 bases at J; junction bases unmatched: 4. CDR3 in amino acids: CASSRRDRNNEQFF. For the CDR3, the DNA is TGTGCCAGCAGCCGCCGGGACAGGAACAATGAGCAGTTCTTC.

The rearrangement links TRBV12-3 or TRBV12-4 to TRBJ1-1; D remains unclear. This CDR3 has 12 amino acids. V dropped 7 bases and J dropped 6 bases, with 12 bases sitting between them. DNA for the CDR3: TGTGCCAGCACTCGTGGGCTGGCTGAAGCTTTCTTT. Protein sequence: CASTRGLAEAFF.

The rearrangement joins TRBV27 to TRBJ2-5; the D is unclear. The V end lost 1 base, the J end lost 0 bases, and 9 bases lay between the germline ends. Germline-derived CDR1 and CDR2 are MNHEY and SMNVEV (reference sequence). The CDR3 has 15 amino acids. The CDR3, as DNA: TGTGCCAGCAGTTTATATCGCGGAAACCAAGAGACCCAGTACTTC. Its translation: CASSLYRGNQETQYF.

The chain employs TRBV2 and TRBJ2-1; TRBD2 aligns across 7 bases. The V gene's germline CDR1 is SNHLY and CDR2 FYNNEI. CDR3 length equals 14 residues. V shed 3 bases and J 9 bases; nucleotides not matched to a gene: 8. DNA for the CDR3: TGTGCCAGCAGTGATAGCCGGGGGGACCCTGAGCAGTTCTTC. Amino acids: CASSDSRGDPEQFF. Filled out from reference TRBV2 and TRBJ2-1, the complete variable domain reads EPEVTQTPSHQVTQMGQEVILRCVPISNHLYFYWYRQILGQKVEFLVSFYNNEISEKSEIFDDQFSVERPDGSNFTLKIRSTKLEDSAMYFCASSDSRGDPEQFFGPGTRLTVL.

V usage is TRBV11-2 and J usage is TRBJ2-2; D unclear. In germline, CDR1 is SGHAT, CDR2 FQNNGV. This CDR3 region has 12 residues. V was trimmed by 7 bases and J by 1 base, leaving 4 bases between them. Here the CDR3 DNA reads TGTGCCAGCACCATGAACACCGGGGAGCTGTTTTTT. Translating it yields CASTMNTGELFF.

J is TRBJ1-2 and V is TRBV2; D not resolved. There are 13 residues in the CDR3. Trimming removed 7 bases at V and 0 bases at J, with 9 bases between. CDR1 is SNHLY and CDR2 is FYNNEI in the germline V gene. The CDR3 here is CASTQAANYGYTF. In DNA, the CDR3 is TGTGCCAGCACCCAAGCGGCTAACTATGGCTACACCTTC.